The rows below give T cell receptor beta chains drawn from one sample of a study of vaccination effects on CD4 cells after COVID-19. Antigens of these TCRs are unknown. TCRdb's table, derived via immunoSEQ multiplex PCR, lists solely in-frame clones and lacks some. The table shows about 46,000 clones, with 65% to 75% occurring only once. The source was CD4+ T cells from PBMCs cultured with HCoV-OC43 spike peptides, collected after COVID-19 vaccination. Receptors originate from a human donor who received a COVID-19 vaccine. The CDR3 runs from the conserved cysteine through the conserved F or W. The D gene is left open where the match is weak. Clone size is given for some rows only: seen once, a few or many times, or a class if the clone is expanded.

V gene	clone size	J gene	D gene	CDR3 DNA	CDR3 protein
TRBV6-1	NA	TRBJ2-5	TRBD1	TGTGCCAGCAGTTTGGGGACAGGGCAGACCCAGTACTTC	CASSLGTGQTQYF
TRBV11-2	few	TRBJ2-7	NA	TGTGCCAGCAGCTTAGCGGCCGAGCAGTACTTC	CASSLAAEQYF
TRBV6-1	NA	TRBJ1-1	NA	TGTGCCAGCAGTGAGGCGGATCCCCCCACTGAAGCTTTCTTT	CASSEADPPTEAFF
TRBV19	NA	TRBJ2-7	NA	TGTGCCAGTAGTAGCTCCTACGAGCAGTACTTC	CASSSSYEQYF
TRBV2	NA	TRBJ2-3	NA	TGTGCCAGCAGAGTAGGGACAACAGATACGCAGTATTTT	CASRVGTTDTQYF
TRBV7-2	NA	TRBJ1-5	NA	TGTGCCAGCAGCTTTTACAGTGATCAGCCCCAGCATTTT	CASSFYSDQPQHF
TRBV7-2	NA	TRBJ2-2	TRBD2	TGTGCCAGCAGCTTAGTAGCGGGGGGCACCGGGGAGCTGTTTTTT	CASSLVAGGTGELFF
TRBV5-1	NA	TRBJ2-2	TRBD1	TGCGCCAGCAGGGCGACAGGGTCGGGGAACACCGGGGAGCTGTTTTTT	CASRATGSGNTGELFF
TRBV5-1	NA	TRBJ2-3	NA	TGCGCCAGCAGCCCCTCATTGGGCGGCACAGATACGCAGTATTTT	CASSPSLGGTDTQYF
TRBV3-1/TRBV3-2	NA	TRBJ2-7	NA	TGTGCCAGCAGCCGTACCGACTACGAGCAGTACTTC	CASSRTDYEQYF
TRBV5-1	NA	TRBJ2-3	NA	TGCGCCAGCAGCTCCCAACCAGCAGATACGCAGTATTTT	CASSSQPADTQYF
TRBV3-1/TRBV3-2	few	TRBJ1-5	NA	TGTGCCAGCAGCCAAGTTGGTCAGCCCCAGCATTTT	CASSQVGQPQHF
TRBV6-4	medium-sized	TRBJ1-2	TRBD1	TGTGCCAGCAGTCCGGACAGGGCGGGTGGCTACACCTTC	CASSPDRAGGYTF
TRBV18	few	TRBJ1-4	TRBD1	TGTGCCAGCTCACGAGACAGGGCCCGCAATGAAAAACTGTTTTTT	CASSRDRARNEKLFF
TRBV12-3/TRBV12-4	NA	TRBJ1-2	TRBD1	TGTGCCAGCGGACTCATCAGGGGGGGTGGCTACACCTTC	CASGLIRGGGYTF
TRBV19	few	TRBJ1-2	NA	TGTGCCAGTAGTATGGGAGGGAACTATGGCTACACCTTC	CASSMGGNYGYTF
TRBV12-5	NA	TRBJ2-6	TRBD1	TGTGCTAGTGGACAGGGGGGAAGAACTGGGGCCAACGTCCTGACTTTC	CASGQGGRTGANVLTF
TRBV4-1	NA	TRBJ2-1	TRBD1	TGCGCCAGCAGCCAAGTGGGGACAGGGAACAATGAGCAGTTCTTC	CASSQVGTGNNEQFF
TRBV5-5	NA	TRBJ1-2	NA	TGTGCCAGCAGCCCCCGGACAGTCAACTATGGCTACACCTTC	CASSPRTVNYGYTF
TRBV6-5	NA	TRBJ1-2	NA	TGTGCCAGCTCGCCCGGGATGGGGACGAGTGGCTACACCTTC	CASSPGMGTSGYTF
TRBV6-2/TRBV6-3	NA	TRBJ2-2	NA	TGTGCCAGCAGTTCGCCCCTAGCGTCCGGGGAGCTGTTTTTT	CASSSPLASGELFF
TRBV6-6	NA	TRBJ2-3	NA	TGTGCCAGCAGTCTCCGCGGGGTCGGCACAGATACGCAGTATTTT	CASSLRGVGTDTQYF
TRBV15	NA	TRBJ2-1	NA	TGTGCCACCAGCAGGGAGGTTCGTTCGAGCTTCTACAATGAGCAGTTCTTC	CATSREVRSSFYNEQFF
TRBV6-6	NA	TRBJ2-7	TRBD2	TGTGCCAGCTCCACCGGGACTAGCGACCCCGAGCAGTACTTC	CASSTGTSDPEQYF
TRBV9	NA	TRBJ2-5	TRBD1	TGTGCCAGCAGCGTAGCCGTGACAGGGTCCCAAGAGACCCAGTACTTC	CASSVAVTGSQETQYF
TRBV19	NA	TRBJ2-2	TRBD2	TGTGCCAGTAGTAGTAGCGGGACCGTCACCGGGGAGCTGTTTTTT	CASSSSGTVTGELFF
TRBV27	NA	TRBJ1-4	NA	TGTGCCAGCAGAATAGAGGGCGCTAATGAAAAACTGTTTTTT	CASRIEGANEKLFF
TRBV19	NA	TRBJ1-1	TRBD1	TGTGCCAGTAGTGCTAAAGGTCCGGGACAGGGGAGGAACACTGAAGCTTTCTTT	CASSAKGPGQGRNTEAFF
TRBV11-2	NA	TRBJ2-3	TRBD2	TGTGCCAGCAGCGTGACTAGCGGGGGGATGGGGGATACGCAGTATTTT	CASSVTSGGMGDTQYF
TRBV29-1	once	TRBJ1-1	NA	TGCAGCGTTGAAGGGACAGCGAACACTGAAGCTTTCTTT	CSVEGTANTEAFF
TRBV7-9	NA	TRBJ1-4	TRBD1	TGTGCCAGCAGCTTAGGACAGGGTTTTGATGAAAAACTGTTTTTT	CASSLGQGFDEKLFF
TRBV9	NA	TRBJ1-3	NA	TGTGCCAGCAGCGTAGCCGGAGCATTCTCTGGAAACACCATATATTTT	CASSVAGAFSGNTIYF
TRBV6-5	NA	TRBJ1-3	NA	TGTGCCAGCAGTTTACGAACCGGGCTGGAAGGAAACACCATATATTTT	CASSLRTGLEGNTIYF
TRBV7-9	NA	TRBJ2-1	TRBD2	TGTGCCAGCCGTCTAACGCGGCTAGCGGGGTACAATGAGCAGTTCTTC	CASRLTRLAGYNEQFF
TRBV6-1	medium-sized	TRBJ2-7	TRBD2	TGTGCCAGCAGTGAAAGTAGTAGCGGGAGTAGCGAGCAGTACTTC	CASSESSSGSSEQYF
TRBV25-1	NA	TRBJ2-6	NA	TGTGCCAGCAGTGACACCAACTCTGGGGCCAACGTCCTGACTTTC	CASSDTNSGANVLTF
TRBV10-2	few	TRBJ2-1	TRBD2	TGCGCCAGCGGGGGGCTAGCGGGTTTCAATGAGCAGTTCTTC	CASGGLAGFNEQFF
TRBV6-2/TRBV6-3	NA	TRBJ2-2	NA	TGTGCCAGCAGTTACTCTCCCTGGGCTTCCAGGAACACCGGGGAGCTGTTTTTT	CASSYSPWASRNTGELFF
TRBV4-2	few	TRBJ2-1	NA	TGTGCCAGCAGCCAAGACGCCGGGGGCCTGTACAATGAGCAGTTCTTC	CASSQDAGGLYNEQFF
TRBV4-2	NA	TRBJ1-1	TRBD1	TGTGCCAGCAGTCCAGTGGGACAGGGCCTAAACACTGAAGCTTTCTTT	CASSPVGQGLNTEAFF
TRBV6-5	NA	TRBJ2-1	NA	TGTGCCAGCAGTTACCTGCAAAACAATGAGCAGTTCTTC	CASSYLQNNEQFF
TRBV11-2	NA	TRBJ2-3	TRBD2	TGTGCCAGCAGCCGGACTAGCGGACCCACAGATACGCAGTATTTT	CASSRTSGPTDTQYF